These 2 T cell receptor beta chains were sequenced from one sample in a study of technical replicates of blood from four donors (dated by TCRdb to 2016 to 2017). Libraries were prepared through the immunoSEQ multiplex PCR assay. The table was pulled from immuneACCESS by TCRdb, which kept in-frame rearrangements only. Such tables lose some clones; where checked, under half of the loss comes from unresolved V genes, and the rest has no known cause. Here the sample has about 66,000 clones; 95% to 98% occur a single time. Approximately 0.25% of the sample lies in the top ten. The sample consisted of T cells isolated from PBMCs. The receptors come from a human donor in good health.

This clone was observed once. The chain is built from TRBV6-6 and TRBJ2-7, with D maybe TRBD2 (5 bases). The germline V and J ends were trimmed by 2 bases and 6 bases, with 5 bases remaining between them. This CDR3 contains 11 residues. CDR1 MNHNY and CDR2 SVGAGI come from the germline V gene (reference sequence). The CDR3 sequence: CASSYSGEQYF. CDR3 sequence (DNA): TGTGCCAGCAGTTACAGCGGCGAGCAGTACTTC.

The gene calls are TRBV7-2 and TRBJ2-1, with 9 positions matching TRBD1. Germline V gene sequence: CDR1 SGHTA, CDR2 FQGNSA. Unmatched junction bases numbered 5, after V lost 3 bases and J lost 8 bases. The CDR3 is made up of 14 amino acids. The CDR3 DNA sequence: TGTGCCAGCAGCTTTTCGACAGGGGGACATGAGCAGTTCTTC. This encodes CASSFSTGGHEQFF.